Presented here are 5 T cell receptor beta chains from one specimen sequenced in a study of blood T cell repertoires in COVID-19 (dated by TCRdb to the early 2020s). The receptor library was made with the immunoSEQ multiplex PCR assay. Here the immuneACCESS table is served through TCRdb, limited to in-frame sequences with V and J called. Missing clones are a known gap in these copies; in checked studies unresolved V genes cover under half, and the rest lacks a known reason. The sample table lists approximately 500,000 clones, about 89% of them with a count of one. The ten largest clones represent about 8.2% of the sample. The sample consisted of peripheral blood. The source of these receptors is a woman aged 50 to 60 with COVID-19, enrolled during active disease.

V is TRBV19 and J is TRBJ2-3; TRBD1 agrees at 9 bases. Germline V gene data show CDR1 as LNHDA and CDR2 as SQIVND (reference sequence). The trim removed 6 bases at V and 3 bases at J, leaving 1 base unmatched. The CDR3 runs 13 residues. Here the CDR3 DNA reads TGTGCCAGTAGGGGACAGGGTACAGATACGCAGTATTTT. Translated: CASRGQGTDTQYF.

The chain couples TRBV20-1 to TRBJ2-7; no reliable D call. The CDR3 has 10 residues. V shed 6 bases and J shed 8 bases, with 11 bases lying between them. Germline V gene data show CDR1 as DFQATT and CDR2 as SNEGSKA (reference sequence). CDR3 sequence reads: CSAEDKQQYF. The CDR3 nucleotides read TGCAGTGCCGAGGATAAGCAGCAGTACTTC.

The gene calls are TRBV19 and TRBJ2-7, with a weak D call TRBD1 (5 bases). Germline-derived CDR1 and CDR2 are LNHDA and SQIVND (reference sequence). This CDR3 contains 16 residues. Trimming shortened V by 7 bases and J by 0 bases, and 19 bases separated the two germline ends. The CDR3 sequence: CASTQGRGFGSYEQYF. The CDR3, as DNA: TGTGCCAGTACCCAGGGAAGGGGTTTTGGCTCCTACGAGCAGTACTTC.

J is TRBJ1-2 and V is TRBV24-1; 9 bases align to TRBD1. CDR1 KGHDR and CDR2 SFDVKD come from the germline V gene. J lost 9 bases, V lost 5 bases, and 9 bases had no gene match. The CDR3 runs 14 residues. In DNA form, the CDR3 reads TGTGCCACCAGTGGGAGGACAGGGGCAAGCAGCTACACCTTC. This sequence encodes CATSGRTGASSYTF.

J is TRBJ1-1 and V is TRBV11-3; 8 nucleotides line up with TRBD1. The CDR3 spans 13 residues. The V gene end was trimmed by 3 bases and the J gene end by 10 bases; junction bases not matched to a gene: 7. CDR1 is SGHNT and CDR2 is YENEEA in the germline V gene. The CDR3 protein is CASSFRSGGRAFF. The CDR3 DNA follows: TGTGCCAGCAGCTTCAGGTCAGGGGGCAGAGCTTTCTTT.